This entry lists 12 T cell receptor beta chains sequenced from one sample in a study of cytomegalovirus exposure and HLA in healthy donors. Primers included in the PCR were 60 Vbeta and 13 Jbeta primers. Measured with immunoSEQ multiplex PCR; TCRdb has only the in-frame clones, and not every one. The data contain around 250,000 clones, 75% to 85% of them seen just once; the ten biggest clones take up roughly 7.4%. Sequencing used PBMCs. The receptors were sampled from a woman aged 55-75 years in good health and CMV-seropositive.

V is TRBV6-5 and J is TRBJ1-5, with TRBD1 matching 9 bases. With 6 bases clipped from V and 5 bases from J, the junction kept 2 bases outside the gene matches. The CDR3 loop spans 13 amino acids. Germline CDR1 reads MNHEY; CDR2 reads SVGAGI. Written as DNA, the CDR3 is TGTGCCAGCAGCCGGGACAGGGATCAGCCCCAGCATTTT. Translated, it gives CASSRDRDQPQHF.

CDR3 sequence reads: CASSIRGLAANEQFF. Written as DNA, the CDR3 is TGTGCCAGTAGTATACGGGGTCTAGCGGCCAATGAGCAGTTCTTC. J is TRBJ2-1 and V is TRBV19, with 7 bases lining up with TRBD2. CDR1 and CDR2 (germline): LNHDA, SQIVND (reference sequence). The CDR3 covers 15 residues. J was trimmed by 6 bases and V by 2 bases; bases with no gene match: 7.

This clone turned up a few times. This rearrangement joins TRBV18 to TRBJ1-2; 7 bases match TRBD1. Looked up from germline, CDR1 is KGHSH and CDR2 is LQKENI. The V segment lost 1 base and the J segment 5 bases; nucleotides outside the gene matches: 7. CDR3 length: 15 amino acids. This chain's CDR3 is CASSPRQGGFYGYTF. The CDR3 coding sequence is TGTGCCAGCTCACCACGACAGGGTGGGTTTTATGGCTACACCTTC.

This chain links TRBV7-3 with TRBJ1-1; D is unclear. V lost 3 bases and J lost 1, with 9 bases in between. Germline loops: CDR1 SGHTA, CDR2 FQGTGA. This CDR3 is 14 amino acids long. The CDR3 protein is CASSFDGRNTEAFF. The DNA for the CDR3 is TGTGCCAGCAGCTTCGACGGGAGGAACACTGAAGCTTTCTTT.

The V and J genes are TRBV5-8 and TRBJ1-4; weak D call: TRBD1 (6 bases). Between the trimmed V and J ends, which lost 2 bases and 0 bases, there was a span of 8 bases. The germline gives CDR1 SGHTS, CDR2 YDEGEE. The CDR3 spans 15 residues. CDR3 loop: CASSFSGATNEKLFF. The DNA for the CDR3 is TGTGCCAGCAGCTTCTCAGGGGCAACTAATGAAAAACTGTTTTTT.

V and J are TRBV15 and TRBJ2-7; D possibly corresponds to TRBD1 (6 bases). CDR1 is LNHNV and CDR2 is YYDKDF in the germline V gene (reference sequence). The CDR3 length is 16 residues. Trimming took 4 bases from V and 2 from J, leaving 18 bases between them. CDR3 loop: CATSTGLQGITYEQYF. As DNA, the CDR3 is TGTGCCACCAGCACCGGGCTCCAGGGGATCACCTACGAGCAGTACTTC.

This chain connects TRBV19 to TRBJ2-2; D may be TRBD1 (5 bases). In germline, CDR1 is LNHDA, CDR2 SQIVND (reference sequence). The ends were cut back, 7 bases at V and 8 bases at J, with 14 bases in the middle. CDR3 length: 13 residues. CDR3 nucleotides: TGTGCCAGTATCTCAGGGTGGAGTGGGGAGCTGTTTTTT. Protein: CASISGWSGELFF. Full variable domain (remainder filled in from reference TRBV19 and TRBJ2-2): DGGITQSPKYLFRKEGQNVTLSCEQNLNHDAMYWYRQDPGQGLRLIYYSQIVNDFQKGDIAEGYSVSREKKESFPLTVTSAQKNPTAFYLCASISGWSGELFFGEGSRLTVL.

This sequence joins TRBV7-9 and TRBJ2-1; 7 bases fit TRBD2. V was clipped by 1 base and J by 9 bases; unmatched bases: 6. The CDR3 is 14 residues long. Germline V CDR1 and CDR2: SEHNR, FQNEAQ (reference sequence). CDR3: CASSLEGLSSEQFF. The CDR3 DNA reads TGTGCCAGCAGCTTAGAGGGACTATCTTCTGAGCAGTTCTTC.

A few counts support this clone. In nucleotides, the CDR3 is TGTGCCAGCAGTCCCCGAGATCAGCCCCAGCATTTT. Residues: CASSPRDQPQHF. The V and J genes are TRBV6-6 and TRBJ1-5; D uncertain. V lost 5 bases and J lost 5, with 7 bases in between. The CDR3 covers 12 residues. Per the germline V gene, CDR1 is MNHNY and CDR2 is SVGAGI (reference sequence).

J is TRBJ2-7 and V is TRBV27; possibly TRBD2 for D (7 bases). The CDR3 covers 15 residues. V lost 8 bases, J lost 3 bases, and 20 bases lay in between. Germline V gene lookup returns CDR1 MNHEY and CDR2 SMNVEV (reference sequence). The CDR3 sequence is CASSFIGGQSYEQYF. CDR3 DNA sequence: TGTGCCAGCTCCTTTATCGGGGGGCAGAGCTACGAGCAGTACTTC.

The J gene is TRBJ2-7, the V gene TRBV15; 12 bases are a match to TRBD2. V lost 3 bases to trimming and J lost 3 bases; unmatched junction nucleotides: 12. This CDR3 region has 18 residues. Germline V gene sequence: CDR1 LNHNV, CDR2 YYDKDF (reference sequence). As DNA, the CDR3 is TGTGCCACCAGCAGTAAGACTAGCGGGAGTCGATCGAACTACGAGCAGTACTTC. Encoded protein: CATSSKTSGSRSNYEQYF.

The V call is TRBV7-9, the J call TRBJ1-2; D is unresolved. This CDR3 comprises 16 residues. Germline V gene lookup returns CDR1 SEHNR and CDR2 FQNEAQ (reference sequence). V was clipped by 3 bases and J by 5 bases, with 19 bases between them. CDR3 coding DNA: TGTGCCAGCAGCTTCACCGGGAAACCGATCGGATATGGCTACACCTTC. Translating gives CASSFTGKPIGYGYTF.